Below are 13 T cell receptor beta chains sequenced from a single sample in a study of T-cell memory formation after mild COVID-19. TCRdb redid the calling of the 5' RACE reads with MiXCR, one entry per CDR3 protein. The repertoire has a few hundred thousand distinct CDR3 sequences, about an eighth of them found once; the top ten carry less than 25%. Sample: PBMCs or a T cell subset sorted from them (not recorded which). The receptors come from a man aged 18 to 30 who had mild COVID-19 (a few samples of this study predate the infection). Cell type and time point are not known.

This chain joins TRBV7-2 and TRBJ1-2; tentatively, D is TRBD1 (5 bases). This CDR3 has 14 amino acids. Germline V gene lookup returns CDR1 SGHTA and CDR2 FQGNSA. Trimming pared 4 bases from V and 7 bases from J, leaving 16 bases between. CDR3 nucleotide sequence: TGTGCCAGCAGCTGGGGGTTTGCCGTCGGTGGCTACACCTTC. Translation: CASSWGFAVGGYTF.

This clonotype appeared a few times. This sequence joins TRBV6-2 or TRBV6-3 and TRBJ1-5; no firm D call. Germline V CDR1 and CDR2: MNHEY, SVGEGT. CDR3 length: 15 amino acids. The V end was cut by 5 bases, the J end by 7 bases, with 18 bases between. DNA for the CDR3: TGTGCCAGCAGTCACCCTGATGGTATGGGCCAGCCCCAGCATTTT. It encodes CASSHPDGMGQPQHF.

CDR3 residues: CASSHRGTQSYNSPLHF. The CDR3 DNA sequence: TGTGCCAGCTCACACAGGGGAACGCAGTCCTATAATTCACCCCTCCACTTT. The gene calls are TRBV18 and TRBJ1-6, with 7 bases matching TRBD1. The CDR3 is 17 amino acids. V gave up 4 bases and J gave up 1 base; unmatched junction bases: 7. Germline values: CDR1 KGHSH, CDR2 LQKENI.

This clonotype was seen many times. V is TRBV24-1 and J is TRBJ2-2; TRBD1 might be the D (6 bases). The germline V and J ends were trimmed by 3 bases and 2 bases, with 15 bases remaining between them. The CDR3 is 17 residues long. Looked up from germline, CDR1 is KGHDR and CDR2 is SFDVKD. The DNA for the CDR3 is TGTGCCACCAGTGATCCCTTAGGGGGACCAAACACCGGGGAGCTGTTTTTT. Encoded protein: CATSDPLGGPNTGELFF.

This clonotype occurred a few times. This chain links TRBV18 with TRBJ2-1; tentatively, D is TRBD1 or TRBD2 (5 bases each). Trimming took off 0 bases at V and 4 bases at J, with 7 bases between the two ends. The CDR3 extends over 14 amino acids. Germline-derived CDR1 and CDR2 are KGHSH and LQKENI. This CDR3 reads CASSPPGRYNEQFF. The CDR3 DNA reads TGTGCCAGCTCACCACCGGGACGGTACAATGAGCAGTTCTTC.

The V and J genes are TRBV7-3 and TRBJ2-7; TRBD1 agrees at 8 bases. This CDR3 comprises 14 residues. With V trimmed by 2 bases and J by 6 bases, 6 bases remained unmatched. Per germline, CDR1 SGHTA and CDR2 FQGTGA. In DNA form, the CDR3 reads TGTGCCAGCAGCTTAGGGACAGGACAGTCCGAGCAGTACTTC. Its translation is CASSLGTGQSEQYF. The full variable domain, with the rest looked up from reference TRBV7-3 and TRBJ2-7, is GAGVSQTPSNKVTEKGKYVELRCDPISGHTALYWYRQSLGQGPEFLIYFQGTGAADDSGLPNDRFFAVRPEGSVSTLKIQRTERGDSAVYLCASSLGTGQSEQYFGPGTRLTVT.

This clonotype was observed many times. The gene calls are TRBV20-1 and TRBJ1-2; 12 bases match TRBD1. V trimming: 6 bases; J trimming: 8 bases; junction bases outside the gene matches: 16. The CDR3 loop spans 16 amino acids. Germline V gene data show CDR1 as DFQATT and CDR2 as SNEGSKA (reference sequence). The CDR3 region is CSAFGDRGRWVLGYTF. CDR3 nucleotides: TGCAGTGCCTTTGGGGACAGGGGGCGTTGGGTGTTAGGCTACACCTTC.

V and J are TRBV6-5 and TRBJ1-4; D call uncertain. V lost 6 bases and J 3 bases, leaving 11 bases between the germline ends. The germline V gene encodes CDR1 MNHEY and CDR2 SVGAGI. The CDR3 has 14 residues. The CDR3 nucleotides are TGTGCCAGCAGACCCCCCTACGCTAATGAAAAACTGTTTTTT. It is translated as CASRPPYANEKLFF.

V usage is TRBV24-1 and J usage is TRBJ2-3; D possibly uses TRBD1 or TRBD2 (5 bases each). Germline lookup yields CDR1 KGHDR and CDR2 SFDVKD. The CDR3 contains 10 residues. V lost 9 bases, J lost 9 bases, and 9 bases lay in between. DNA of the CDR3: TGTGCCACCGGAAGGGACACGCAGTATTTT. It encodes CATGRDTQYF.

J is TRBJ2-1 and V is TRBV12-3 or TRBV12-4, with 7 bases aligning to TRBD1. The junction had 7 bases not matched to a gene; V was cut back by 5 bases and J by 3 bases. The CDR3 has 15 residues. CDR3 in amino acids: CASSPRGTGYNEQFF. In DNA form, the CDR3 reads TGTGCCAGCAGTCCCAGGGGGACCGGCTACAATGAGCAGTTCTTC.

This clonotype was picked up many times. The chain uses TRBV29-1 and TRBJ2-1, with TRBD1 matching over 9 bases. Losses at the gene ends were 5 bases for V and 9 bases for J; bases not matched to a gene: 11. CDR1 SQVTM and CDR2 ANQGSEA come from the germline V gene. The CDR3 is 14 residues long. The CDR3, as DNA: TGCAGCGTTAAACCGGGACAGGGTGAGGGTGAGCAGTTCTTC. Encoded protein: CSVKPGQGEGEQFF.

The chain recombines TRBV7-3 with TRBJ2-3; weak D call: TRBD2 (7 bases). Looked up from germline, CDR1 is SGHTA and CDR2 is FQGTGA. Trimming shortened V by 3 bases and J by 5 bases, and 15 bases separated the two germline ends. This CDR3 contains 15 residues. The CDR3 bases are TGTGCCAGCAGCTTGGGGGGGCAAAGCGTAGATACGCAGTATTTT. Translation: CASSLGGQSVDTQYF. The full variable domain, its missing parts supplied by reference TRBV7-3 and TRBJ2-3, is GAGVSQTPSNKVTEKGKYVELRCDPISGHTALYWYRQSLGQGPEFLIYFQGTGAADDSGLPNDRFFAVRPEGSVSTLKIQRTERGDSAVYLCASSLGGQSVDTQYFGPGTRLTVL.

This clonotype was found a few times. The chain combines TRBV7-2 with TRBJ1-3; unclear D gene. V was shortened by 0 bases and J by 0 bases, with 6 bases between the two germline ends. The germline V gene encodes CDR1 SGHTA and CDR2 FQGNSA. The CDR3 spans 15 residues. This CDR3 is CASSLALISGNTIYF. The CDR3 DNA sequence: TGTGCCAGCAGCTTAGCCCTGATCTCTGGAAACACCATATATTTT.